This entry features one T cell receptor (beta chain) sequence. Trimming took off 6 bases at V and 0 bases at J, with 12 bases between the two ends. CDR3 length equals 15 residues. CDR1 and CDR2 (germline): MNHNS, SASEGT. This entry belongs to a study of circulating and synovial CD4+ cells in juvenile arthritis. Here immunoSEQ multiplex PCR was the method, and the copy in TCRdb shows in-frame clones only, minus some. The sample lists 30,000 to 40,000 clones; nearly 95% were seen once. The V call is TRBV6-1, the J call TRBJ1-3; tentative D call: TRBD1 (5 bases). Sequencing input: CD4+ T cells from blood. The sequence was obtained from a human donor with juvenile idiopathic arthritis. The CDR3 loop is CASRDSETSGNTIYF. The DNA for the CDR3 is TGTGCCAGCAGAGACAGCGAAACCTCTGGAAACACCATATATTTT.